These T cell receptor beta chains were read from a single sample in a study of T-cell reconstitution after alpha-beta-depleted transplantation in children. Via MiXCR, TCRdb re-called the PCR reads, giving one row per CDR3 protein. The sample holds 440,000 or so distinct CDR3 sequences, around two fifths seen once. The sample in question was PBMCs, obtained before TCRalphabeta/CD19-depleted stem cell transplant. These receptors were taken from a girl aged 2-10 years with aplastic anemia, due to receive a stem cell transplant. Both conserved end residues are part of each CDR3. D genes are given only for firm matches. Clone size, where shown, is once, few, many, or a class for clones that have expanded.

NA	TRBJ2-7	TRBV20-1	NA	CSAGLREEQYF	TGCAGTGCTGGCCTCAGGGAGGAGCAGTACTTC
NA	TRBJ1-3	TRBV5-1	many	CASSEGLLSGNTIYF	TGCGCCAGCAGCGAAGGACTCCTCTCTGGAAACACCATATATTTT
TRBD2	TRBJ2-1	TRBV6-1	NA	CASSKTSGKNEQFF	TGTGCCAGCAGCAAGACTAGCGGGAAGAATGAGCAGTTCTTC
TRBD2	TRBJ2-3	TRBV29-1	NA	CSVALAGGADTQYF	TGCAGCGTTGCGCTAGCGGGAGGAGCAGATACGCAGTATTTT
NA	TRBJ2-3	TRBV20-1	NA	CSVGVAARRTDTQYF	TGCAGTGTAGGAGTGGCGGCCAGACGCACAGATACGCAGTATTTT
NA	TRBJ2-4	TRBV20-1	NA	CSAGTRGSLNIQYF	TGCAGTGCGGGGACCCGCGGCAGCTTAAACATTCAGTACTTC
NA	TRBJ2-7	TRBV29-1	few	CSVENLGPQPEQYF	TGCAGCGTTGAGAACCTGGGACCTCAGCCCGAGCAGTACTTC
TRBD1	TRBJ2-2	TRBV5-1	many	CASSRDRPNTGELFF	TGCGCCAGCAGTCGGGACAGACCGAACACCGGGGAGCTGTTTTTT
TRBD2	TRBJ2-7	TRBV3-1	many	CASSLAGGPLEQYF	TGTGCCAGCAGTCTAGCGGGAGGGCCTCTCGAGCAGTACTTC
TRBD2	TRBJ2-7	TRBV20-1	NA	CSARDQTSGDKQYF	TGCAGTGCTAGAGATCAAACTAGCGGGGATAAGCAGTACTTC
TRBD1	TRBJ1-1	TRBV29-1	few	CSVEPRKQGIAEAFF	TGCAGCGTTGAACCTAGGAAACAGGGGATCGCTGAAGCTTTCTTT
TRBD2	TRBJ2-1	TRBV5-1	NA	CASSLTSGENNEQFF	TGCGCCAGCAGCCTGACTAGCGGGGAAAACAATGAGCAGTTCTTC
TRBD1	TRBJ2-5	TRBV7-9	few	CASSARTGMETQYF	TGTGCCAGCAGCGCCAGGACAGGGATGGAGACCCAGTACTTC
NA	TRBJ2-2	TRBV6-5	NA	CASSFMGGEKIGELFF	TGTGCCAGCAGTTTCATGGGGGGAGAGAAGATCGGGGAGCTGTTTTTT
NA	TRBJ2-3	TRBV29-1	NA	CSVATRNTDTQYF	TGCAGCGTGGCGACCAGAAACACAGATACGCAGTATTTT
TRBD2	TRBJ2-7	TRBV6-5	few	CASSYELAGGEQYF	TGTGCCAGCAGTTACGAACTAGCGGGAGGCGAGCAGTACTTC
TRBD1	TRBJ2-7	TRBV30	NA	CAWTTDRVDYEQYF	TGTGCCTGGACCACGGACAGGGTCGACTACGAGCAGTACTTC
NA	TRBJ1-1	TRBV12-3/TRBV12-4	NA	CASSLELGGNTEAFF	TGTGCCAGCAGTTTAGAACTGGGGGGGAACACTGAAGCTTTCTTT
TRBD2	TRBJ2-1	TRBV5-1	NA	CASSLEGLAGTPNEQFF	TGCGCCAGCAGCTTGGAGGGACTAGCGGGAACTCCTAATGAGCAGTTCTTC
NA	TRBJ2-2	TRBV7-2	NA	CASSLDRWNTGELFF	TGTGCCAGCAGCTTAGACCGGTGGAACACCGGGGAGCTGTTTTTT
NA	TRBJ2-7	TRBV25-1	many	CASSELGSVNYEQYF	TGTGCCAGCAGTGAATTAGGGTCGGTAAATTACGAGCAGTACTTC
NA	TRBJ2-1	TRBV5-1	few	CASMGSGYNEQFF	TGCGCCAGCATGGGTAGCGGCTACAATGAGCAGTTCTTC
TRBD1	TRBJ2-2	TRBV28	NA	CASSLGTGRRTGELFF	TGTGCCAGCAGTTTAGGGACAGGCAGGCGAACCGGGGAGCTGTTTTTT
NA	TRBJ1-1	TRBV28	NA	CASSPLRRDNEAFF	TGTGCCAGCAGTCCACTCCGGCGGGACAATGAAGCTTTCTTT
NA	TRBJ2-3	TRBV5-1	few	CASSLAQTSTDTQYF	TGCGCCAGCAGCTTGGCGCAGACTAGCACAGATACGCAGTATTTT
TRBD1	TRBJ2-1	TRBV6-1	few	CASRQTGTGGGDEQFF	TGTGCCAGCAGGCAAACCGGGACAGGGGGCGGAGATGAGCAGTTCTTC
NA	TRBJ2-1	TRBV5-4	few	CASSWPGLYNEQFF	TGTGCCAGCAGCTGGCCGGGACTTTACAATGAGCAGTTCTTC
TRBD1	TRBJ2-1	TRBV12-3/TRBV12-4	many	CASSLAEGRGRSVEQFF	TGTGCCAGCAGTTTAGCGGAGGGCAGGGGGCGTTCGGTTGAGCAGTTCTTC
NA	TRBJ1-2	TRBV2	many	CASTGNGNGYTF	TGTGCCAGCACGGGAAACGGTAATGGCTACACCTTC
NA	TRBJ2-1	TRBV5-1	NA	CASSLEGDEQFF	TGCGCCAGCAGCTTGGAAGGGGATGAGCAGTTCTTC
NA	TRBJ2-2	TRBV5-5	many	CASSLDGKGELFF	TGTGCCAGCAGCTTGGACGGCAAGGGGGAGCTGTTTTTT
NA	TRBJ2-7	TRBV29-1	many	CSVLLPARPEQYF	TGCAGCGTTCTACTACCCGCCAGGCCCGAGCAGTACTTC
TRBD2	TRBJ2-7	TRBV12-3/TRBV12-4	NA	CASSALFWGGRGSYEQYF	TGTGCCAGCAGTGCCCTCTTCTGGGGCGGGAGGGGCTCCTACGAGCAGTACTTC
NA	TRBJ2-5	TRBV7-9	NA	CASSLFCSTRETQYF	TGTGCCAGCAGCTTGTTTTGTTCCACTCGGGAGACCCAGTACTTC
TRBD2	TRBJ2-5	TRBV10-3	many	CAISVRATRGEGETQYF	TGTGCCATCAGTGTTAGGGCTACCCGCGGGGAGGGGGAGACCCAGTACTTC
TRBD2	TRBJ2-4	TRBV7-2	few	CASSDTLAGWDIQYF	TGTGCCAGCAGCGATACCCTAGCGGGATGGGACATTCAGTACTTC
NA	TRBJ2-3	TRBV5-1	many	CASSLRRGGDTQYF	TGCGCCAGCAGCTTGCGTCGAGGGGGAGATACGCAGTATTTT
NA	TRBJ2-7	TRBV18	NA	CASSPHLGPTENF	TGTGCCAGCTCACCACATCTCGGACCCACCGAGAACTTC
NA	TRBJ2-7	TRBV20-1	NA	CSAATGTNYEQYF	TGCAGTGCTGCTACCGGGACGAACTACGAGCAGTACTTC
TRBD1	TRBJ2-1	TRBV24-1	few	CATSDLQSGTGGFHNEQFF	TGTGCCACCAGTGATTTGCAATCCGGGACAGGGGGCTTTCACAATGAGCAGTTCTTC
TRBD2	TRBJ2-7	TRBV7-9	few	CASSLTSGSIGQYF	TGTGCCAGCAGCCTGACTAGCGGGAGCATAGGGCAGTACTTC
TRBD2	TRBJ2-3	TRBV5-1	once	CASSFWTSGTRTDTQYF	TGCGCCAGCAGCTTTTGGACTAGCGGGACCCGCACAGATACGCAGTATTTT
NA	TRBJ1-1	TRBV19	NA	CASSIGGGIGNTEAFF	TGTGCCAGTAGTATCGGAGGTGGGATAGGGAACACTGAAGCTTTCTTT
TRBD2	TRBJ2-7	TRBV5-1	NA	CASSSRTSGRANEQYF	TGCGCCAGCAGCTCCCGGACTAGCGGGAGGGCGAACGAGCAGTACTTC
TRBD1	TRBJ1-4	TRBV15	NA	CATSSTPGQGNEKLFF	TGTGCCACCAGCAGCACTCCGGGACAGGGAAATGAAAAACTGTTTTTT
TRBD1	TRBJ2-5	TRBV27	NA	CASSSHRGQETQYF	TGTGCCAGCAGTTCGCACAGGGGGCAAGAGACCCAGTACTTC
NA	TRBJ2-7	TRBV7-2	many	CASSLITNSYEQYF	TGTGCCAGCAGCTTAATCACGAACTCCTACGAGCAGTACTTC
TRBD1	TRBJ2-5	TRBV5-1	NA	CASSLAIGGAISGETQYF	TGCGCCAGCAGCTTGGCCATAGGGGGCGCGATAAGTGGAGAGACCCAGTACTTC